These T cell receptor beta chains were read from a single sample in a study of T-cell reconstitution after alpha-beta-depleted transplantation in children. From the PCR reads, TCRdb called clonotypes with MiXCR, one entry per CDR3 protein. Found here are around 240,000 distinct CDR3 sequences, 6.5% to 10% of them singletons; the top ten hold 5% to 8%. Source: PBMCs, mostly from graft donor cells, taken 180 days after TCRalphabeta/CD19-depleted stem cell transplant. The receptors were sampled from a male patient aged 10 to 17 who had a stem cell transplant for acute lymphoblastic leukemia, so the T cells may come from the graft donor. Each CDR3 is given with its conserved first and last residue. The D gene is left open where the match is weak. Sizes are listed as once, few, many or a size class.

j_gene: TRBJ2-5; abundance: few; v_gene: TRBV14; d_gene: TRBD2; CDR3nt: TGTGCCAGCAGAAGAGCGGGAGGACACCAAGAGACCCAGTACTTC; CDR3aa: CASRRAGGHQETQYF
j_gene: TRBJ2-1; abundance: many; v_gene: TRBV10-3; d_gene: TRBD1; CDR3nt: TGTGCCATCAGAGTGGGACAGGGCCTCCTCAATGAGCAGTTCTTC; CDR3aa: CAIRVGQGLLNEQFF
j_gene: TRBJ2-7; abundance: many; v_gene: TRBV7-9; d_gene: .; CDR3nt: TGTGCCAGCAGCCTTCTGACCCACGAGCAGTACTTC; CDR3aa: CASSLLTHEQYF
j_gene: TRBJ1-1; abundance: many; v_gene: TRBV19; d_gene: TRBD1; CDR3nt: TGTGCCAGTAGGGTGGACAGGGCTGGGACTGAAGCTTTCTTT; CDR3aa: CASRVDRAGTEAFF
j_gene: TRBJ1-1; abundance: many; v_gene: TRBV20-1; d_gene: TRBD1; CDR3nt: TGCAGTGCTACCTTACGTAACAGGGGATTGAACACTGAAGCTTTCTTT; CDR3aa: CSATLRNRGLNTEAFF
j_gene: TRBJ1-1; abundance: few; v_gene: TRBV6-5; d_gene: TRBD1; CDR3nt: TGTGCCAGCAGTTCCTCAGGGGGGACCATGAACACTGAAGCTTTCTTT; CDR3aa: CASSSSGGTMNTEAFF
j_gene: TRBJ2-7; abundance: few; v_gene: TRBV6-1; d_gene: .; CDR3nt: TGTGCCAGCAGTGTCACGGGACACGTCTACGAGCAGTACTTC; CDR3aa: CASSVTGHVYEQYF
j_gene: TRBJ2-7; abundance: many; v_gene: TRBV20-1; d_gene: TRBD2; CDR3nt: TGCAGTGCGCCGGGACTAGCGGTCTCCTACGAGCAGTACTTC; CDR3aa: CSAPGLAVSYEQYF
j_gene: TRBJ2-4; abundance: many; v_gene: TRBV7-2; d_gene: TRBD1; CDR3nt: TGTGCCAGCAGCTTCGACAGGGGGGAAAACATTCAGTACTTC; CDR3aa: CASSFDRGENIQYF
j_gene: TRBJ1-1; abundance: many; v_gene: TRBV19; d_gene: .; CDR3nt: TGTGCCAGTAGTATGCCGGGCCTGAACACTGAAGCTTTCTTT; CDR3aa: CASSMPGLNTEAFF
j_gene: TRBJ2-7; abundance: many; v_gene: TRBV7-9; d_gene: .; CDR3nt: TGTGCCAGCAGCTCTACACGTTACCCTTACGAGCAGTACTTC; CDR3aa: CASSSTRYPYEQYF
j_gene: TRBJ2-1; abundance: many; v_gene: TRBV6-5; d_gene: TRBD2; CDR3nt: TGTGCCAGCAGTTACACTGGCGGGAGGCTCAATGAGCAGTTCTTC; CDR3aa: CASSYTGGRLNEQFF